The text below deals with one T cell receptor beta chain. Its antigen is undetermined. CDR1 SGDLS and CDR2 YYNGEE come from the germline V gene. The length of the CDR3 is 15 residues. The ends were cut back, 3 bases at V and 3 bases at J, with 14 bases in the middle. TCRdb's table, derived via immunoSEQ multiplex PCR, lists solely in-frame clones and lacks some. The sample yields some 140,000 clones, over 65% seen once. These data originate in a study of T cell responses to AZD1222 COVID-19 vaccine. About the study: It was second doses at about 4 or about 12 weeks that were pooled.

Findings of the study overall: Donors skewed white British and female; clonal diversity was possibly underestimated. Nearly half of the spike-specific TCRs reportedly recognize variant regions that carry no mutations. Rises in breadth and depth of Spike-specific TCRs came after two AZD1222 doses.

The TCR sequence derives from an adult in good health. V and J are TRBV9 and TRBJ2-3; no clear D. The input for sequencing was peripheral blood, taken on day 0 of AZD1222 vaccination. The CDR3 spells CASSGIGEPTDTQYF. The CDR3 region has the DNA TGTGCCAGCAGCGGCATCGGTGAGCCGACAGATACGCAGTATTTT.